The present T cell receptor (beta chain) was sequenced within a study of OX40 agonist ivuxolimab in advanced cancers. Study conclusions and caveats: Among expanded peripheral T cells, antigen specificity went undetermined. In CD8+ T cells, expanded clones were on average more numerous than in CD4+.

A note on this clone: Its specificity is unknown.

Repertoires were generated with immunoSEQ multiplex PCR, while TCRdb's copy carries only in-frame clones and drops some. Found here are about 55,000 clones, more than 70% of them singletons; the top ten hold approximately 6.6%. The CDR3 extends over 14 amino acids. Trimming cost V 3 bases and J 2 bases, with 11 bases left between them. Germline V gene data show CDR1 as SEHNR and CDR2 as FQNEAQ (reference sequence). Sample: CD4+ or CD8+ T cells sorted from blood, taken in a trial of the OX40 agonist ivuxolimab. The V and J genes are TRBV7-9 and TRBJ2-7, with D possibly called TRBD1 or TRBD2 (5 bases each). The TCR originated in an adult with an advanced solid tumor such as melanoma, head and neck, liver or kidney cancer. CDR3 amino acids: CASSLSGTPYEQYF. Here the CDR3 DNA reads TGTGCCAGCAGCTTGTCTGGGACCCCCTACGAGCAGTACTTC.